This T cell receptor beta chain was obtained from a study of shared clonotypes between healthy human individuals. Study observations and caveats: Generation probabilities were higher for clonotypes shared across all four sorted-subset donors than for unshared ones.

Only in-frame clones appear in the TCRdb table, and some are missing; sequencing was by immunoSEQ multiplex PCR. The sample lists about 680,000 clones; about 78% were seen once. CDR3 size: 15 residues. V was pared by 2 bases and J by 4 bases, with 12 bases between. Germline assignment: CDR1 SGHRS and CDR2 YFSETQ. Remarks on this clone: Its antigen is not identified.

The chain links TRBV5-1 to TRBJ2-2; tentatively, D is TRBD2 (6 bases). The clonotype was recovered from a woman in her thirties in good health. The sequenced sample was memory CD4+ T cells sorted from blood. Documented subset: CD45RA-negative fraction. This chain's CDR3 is CASSFGGAPTGELFF. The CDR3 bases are TGCGCCAGCAGCTTCGGGGGAGCCCCCACCGGGGAGCTGTTTTTT. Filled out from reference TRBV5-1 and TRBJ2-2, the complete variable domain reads KAGVTQTPRYLIKTRGQQVTLSCSPISGHRSVSWYQQTPGQGLQFLFEYFSETQRNKGNFPGRFSGRQFSNSRSEMNVSTLELGDSALYLCASSFGGAPTGELFFGEGSRLTVL.